This TCR beta chain stems from a study of CD8 T cells in Susac syndrome. Whole-study findings and limits: The study's TCR sequencing and HLA analysis covered a relatively small number of individuals, and the study acknowledged this.

Random hexamers were used to reverse transcribe roughly 0.5 to 1 ug of RNA. The amplification used immunoSEQ multiplex PCR on TCR beta CDR3; it spanned 54 Vbeta and 13 Jbeta. TCRdb independently ran MiXCR on the immunoSEQ multiplex PCR reads; one entry per CDR3 protein. The repertoire consists of approximately 200,000 distinct CDR3 sequences, with 80% to 95% occurring once and the leading ten covering 0.1% to 0.15%. Of note for this clonotype: What it binds is not known.

Looked up from germline, CDR1 is SGHVS and CDR2 is FQNEAQ. V lost 5 bases and J lost 1, with 11 bases in between. This CDR3 has 14 amino acids. Sequencing targeted TCR beta in T cells from blood (CD8+ and CD4+). The multiple sclerosis controls were treatment-naive patients, and their relapsing-remitting disease was stable or active. This chain connects TRBV7-8 to TRBJ2-5; D gene uncertain. This sequence originates from a human donor with multiple sclerosis. Sequencing used CD8+ T cells from PBMCs. The CDR3 sequence is CASSPHVGQETQYF. The CDR3 region has the DNA TGTGCCAGCAGCCCCCATGTGGGCCAAGAGACCCAGTACTTC.